The clone carrying this TCR beta chain was observed a handful of times. Its matching antigen is unknown. This record belongs to a study of post-analysis software for immune sequencing data. Regarding the study as a whole: Strong co-clustering by F measure linked samples that shared a preparation batch.

Included in the TCR beta cDNA libraries were unique molecular identifiers. TCRdb reprocessed the PCR reads with MiXCR, giving one entry per CDR3 protein. The data show about 560,000 distinct CDR3 sequences, roughly 45% seen once. Sequenced material: blood. The clonotype was recovered from a girl aged 10 to 17 with multiple sclerosis.

CDR3: CSVEHGTSGSWYEQYF. CDR3 nucleotides: TGCAGCGTTGAACATGGGACTAGCGGGAGTTGGTACGAGCAGTACTTC. This chain links TRBV29-1 with TRBJ2-7; 14 nucleotides agree with TRBD2. Germline loops: CDR1 SQVTM, CDR2 ANQGSEA. V was pared by 2 bases and J by 4 bases, with 7 bases of the junction left unmatched. This CDR3 has 16 amino acids.